Given below is one T cell receptor beta chain in context. Its antigen target is currently unknown. Per-base quality was not reported, and no clone a single base away is much larger than it. The source of the sample is a study of blood T cell repertoires in COVID-19 (dated by TCRdb to 2020 to 2021). For context, the study as a whole: Collaborator samples came from the United States, Italy and Spain and covered acute and convalescent phases of COVID-19. Where HLA class I and class II types were available, the types were taken from metadata supplied by the sample provider, not from assay-based typing. Nearly every sample came with metadata listing a de-identified subject ID, COVID-19 status, age in years and sex. The prospective study material was composed of cDNA or gDNA derived from T cells, B-cell-depleted T cells, or PBMCs. Subjects who had been exposed to COVID-19, were actively infected with it, or had recovered from it provided the deeply sampled blood TCRbeta repertoires that made up the dataset. The samples were drawn from the first 160 participants of the ongoing ImmuneRACE study and from about 1,200 subjects provided by 6 global collaborators. A freely available public database, intended as a resource for researchers studying the immune response to SARS-CoV-2, is where the repertoires were released.

Study-wide conclusions, independent of this receptor: How much clinical and demographic metadata was included differed by source and by participant, and the metadata was provided uncurated.

Participants in the prospective study were aged roughly 18 to 95 years, lived in about two dozen United States geographic areas, and enrolled through a virtual design. In the prospective study, participants were assigned to cohorts based on the clinical history participants reported in a screening survey and a study questionnaire. Recovered participants in ImmuneRACE Cohort 3 were defined by two consecutive negative NP/OP PCR tests, clearance by a healthcare professional, or resolution of symptoms. In the prospective study, whole blood, serum and a nasopharyngeal or oropharyngeal swab were collected from each participant by mobile phlebotomists. Participants in the prospective study had the option to provide additional blood draws and questionnaires over an approximately two-month period. Before DNA extraction, blood samples from the prospective study were shipped at room temperature or frozen.

The immunoSEQ Assay, a bias-controlled multiplex PCR, was used to amplify TCRbeta CDR3 regions from genomic DNA. The original methods were these. Within the assay, amplification of reference gene primers was used to estimate how many nucleated cells each sample contained. To quantify the absolute abundance of each unique TCRbeta CDR3 rearrangement, sequence reads were collapsed and filtered. For each sample, productive Simpson clonality was calculated by taking the square root of Simpson's diversity index across productive rearrangements. Here the immuneACCESS table is served through TCRdb, limited to in-frame sequences with V and J called. Missing clones are a known gap in these copies; in checked studies unresolved V genes cover under half, and the rest lacks a known reason. V and J calls and clone size follow that table, whereas D and trimming were derived from the DNA. This sample has approximately 160,000 clones in its table, and 75% to 85% of those were observed once. Jointly, the top ten make up approximately 6% of the sample.

Reading the germline V gene (reference sequence) gives CDR1 LNHDA and CDR2 SQIVND. Including the terminal cysteine and phenylalanine, the CDR3 comprises 16 residues. The entry retains the CDR3 DNA only, 48 bases that are in frame from base 1. V is cut by 3 bases and J by 5 bases, and the space between the germline ends is 17 bases. This TCR was recovered from a man aged 40-50 years who had recovered from COVID-19. Sequencing was done on a sample of PBMCs or T cells enriched from blood (not recorded which). The chain employs TRBV19 and TRBJ2-1, with no confident D gene call. The CDR3 reads CASSMAPRNPNNEQFF. The DNA is as follows: TGTGCCAGTAGTATGGCCCCCAGGAATCCGAACAATGAGCAGTTCTTC.